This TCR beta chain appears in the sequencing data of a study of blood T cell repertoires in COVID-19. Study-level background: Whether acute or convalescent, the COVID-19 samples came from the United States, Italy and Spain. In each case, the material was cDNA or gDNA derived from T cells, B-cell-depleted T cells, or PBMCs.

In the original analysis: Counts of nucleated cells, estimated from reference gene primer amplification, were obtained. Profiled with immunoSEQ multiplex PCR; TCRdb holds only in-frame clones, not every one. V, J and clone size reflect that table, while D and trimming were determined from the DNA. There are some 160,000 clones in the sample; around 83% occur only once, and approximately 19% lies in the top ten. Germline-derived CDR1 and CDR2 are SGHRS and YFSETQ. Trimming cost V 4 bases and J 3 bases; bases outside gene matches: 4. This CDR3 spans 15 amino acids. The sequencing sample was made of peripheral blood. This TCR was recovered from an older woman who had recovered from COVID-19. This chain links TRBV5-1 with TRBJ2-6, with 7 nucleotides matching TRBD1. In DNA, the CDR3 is TGCGCCAGCAGCCCCGGGACAGTTGGGGCCAACGTCCTGACTTTC. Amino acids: CASSPGTVGANVLTF.